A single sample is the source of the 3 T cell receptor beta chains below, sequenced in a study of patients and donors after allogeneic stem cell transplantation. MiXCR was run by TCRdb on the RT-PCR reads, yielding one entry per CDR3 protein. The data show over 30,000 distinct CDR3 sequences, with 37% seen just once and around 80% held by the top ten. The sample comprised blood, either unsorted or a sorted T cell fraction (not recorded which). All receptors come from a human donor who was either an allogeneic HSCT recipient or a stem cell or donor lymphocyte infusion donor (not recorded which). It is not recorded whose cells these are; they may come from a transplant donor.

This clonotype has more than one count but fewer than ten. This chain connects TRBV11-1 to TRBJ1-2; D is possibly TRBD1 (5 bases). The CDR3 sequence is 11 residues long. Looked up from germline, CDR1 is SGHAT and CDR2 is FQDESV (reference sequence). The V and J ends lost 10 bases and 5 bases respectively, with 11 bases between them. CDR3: CATGTGYGYTF. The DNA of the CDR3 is TGTGCCACCGGGACGGGGTATGGCTACACCTTC.

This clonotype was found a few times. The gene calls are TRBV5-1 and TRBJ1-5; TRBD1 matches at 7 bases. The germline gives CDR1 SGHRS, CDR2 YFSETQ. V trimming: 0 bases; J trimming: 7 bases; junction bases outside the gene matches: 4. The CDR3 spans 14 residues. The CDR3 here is CASSLDAGGQPQHF. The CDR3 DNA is TGCGCCAGCAGCTTGGACGCAGGGGGACAGCCCCAGCATTTT.

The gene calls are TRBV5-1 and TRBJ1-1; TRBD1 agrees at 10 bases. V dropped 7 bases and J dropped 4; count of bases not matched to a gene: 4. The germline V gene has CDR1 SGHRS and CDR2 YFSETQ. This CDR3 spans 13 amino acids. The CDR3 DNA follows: TGCGCCAGCTACCGGGACAGGGGCACTGAAGCTTTCTTT. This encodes CASYRDRGTEAFF.